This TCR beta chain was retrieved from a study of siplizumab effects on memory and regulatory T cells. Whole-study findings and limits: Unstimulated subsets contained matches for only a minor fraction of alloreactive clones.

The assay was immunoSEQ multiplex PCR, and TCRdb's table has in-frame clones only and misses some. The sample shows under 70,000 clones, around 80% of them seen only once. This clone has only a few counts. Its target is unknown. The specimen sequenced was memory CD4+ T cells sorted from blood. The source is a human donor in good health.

For the CDR3, the DNA is TGTGCCAGCTCACGAAGCGTACAGGGTTCTGGAAACACCATATATTTT. Protein sequence: CASSRSVQGSGNTIYF. V gene TRBV18 combines with J gene TRBJ1-3; a weak D match, TRBD1 (6 bases). The germline V gene encodes CDR1 KGHSH and CDR2 LQKENI. The V end was cut by 4 bases, the J end by 1 base, with 14 bases between. This CDR3 has 16 residues.